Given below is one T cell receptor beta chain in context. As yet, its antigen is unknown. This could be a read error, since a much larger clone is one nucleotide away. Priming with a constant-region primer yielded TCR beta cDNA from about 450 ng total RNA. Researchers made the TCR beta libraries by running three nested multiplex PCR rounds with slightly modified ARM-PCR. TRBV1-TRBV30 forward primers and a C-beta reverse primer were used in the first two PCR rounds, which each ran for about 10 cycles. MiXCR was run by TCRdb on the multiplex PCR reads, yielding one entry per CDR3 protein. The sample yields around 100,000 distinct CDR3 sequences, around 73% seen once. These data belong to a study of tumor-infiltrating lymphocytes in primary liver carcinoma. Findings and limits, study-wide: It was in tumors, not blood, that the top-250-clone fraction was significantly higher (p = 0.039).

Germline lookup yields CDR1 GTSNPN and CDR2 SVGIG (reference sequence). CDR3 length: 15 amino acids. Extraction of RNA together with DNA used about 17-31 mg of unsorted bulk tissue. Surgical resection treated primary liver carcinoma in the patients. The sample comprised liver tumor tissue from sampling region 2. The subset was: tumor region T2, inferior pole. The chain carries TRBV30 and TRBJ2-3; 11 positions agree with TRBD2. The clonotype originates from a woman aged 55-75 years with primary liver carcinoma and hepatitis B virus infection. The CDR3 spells CARSVGLAGTDTQYF. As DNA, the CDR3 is TGTGCCCGGAGTGTAGGACTAGCGGGTACAGATACGCAGTATTTT.